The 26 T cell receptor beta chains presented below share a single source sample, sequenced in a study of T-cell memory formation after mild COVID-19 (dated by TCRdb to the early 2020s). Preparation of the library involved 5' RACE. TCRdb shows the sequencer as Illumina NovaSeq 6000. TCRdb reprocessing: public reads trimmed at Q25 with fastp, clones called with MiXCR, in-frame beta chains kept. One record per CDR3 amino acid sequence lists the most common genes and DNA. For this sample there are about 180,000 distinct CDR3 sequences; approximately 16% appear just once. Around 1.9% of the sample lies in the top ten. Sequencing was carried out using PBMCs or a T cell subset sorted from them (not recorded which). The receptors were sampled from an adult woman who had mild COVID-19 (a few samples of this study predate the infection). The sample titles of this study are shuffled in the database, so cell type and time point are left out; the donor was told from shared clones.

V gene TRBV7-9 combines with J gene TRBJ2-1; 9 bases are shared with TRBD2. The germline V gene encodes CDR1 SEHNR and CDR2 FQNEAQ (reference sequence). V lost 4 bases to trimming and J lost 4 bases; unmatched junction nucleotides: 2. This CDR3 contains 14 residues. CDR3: CASSSSGRYNEQFF. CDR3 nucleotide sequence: TGTGCCAGCAGCTCCAGCGGGAGGTACAATGAGCAGTTCTTC.

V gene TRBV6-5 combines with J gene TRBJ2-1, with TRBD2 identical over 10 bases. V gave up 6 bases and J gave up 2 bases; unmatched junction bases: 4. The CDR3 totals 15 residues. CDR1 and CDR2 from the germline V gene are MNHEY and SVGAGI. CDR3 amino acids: CASRIAGGAYNEQFF. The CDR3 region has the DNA TGTGCCAGCAGAATAGCGGGAGGAGCCTACAATGAGCAGTTCTTC.

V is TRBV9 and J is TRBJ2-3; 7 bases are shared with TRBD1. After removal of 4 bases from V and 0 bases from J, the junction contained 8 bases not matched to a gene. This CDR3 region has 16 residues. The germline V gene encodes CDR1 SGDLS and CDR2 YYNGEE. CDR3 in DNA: TGTGCCAGCAGCACCCGACAGGGATCTAGCACAGATACGCAGTATTTT. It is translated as CASSTRQGSSTDTQYF. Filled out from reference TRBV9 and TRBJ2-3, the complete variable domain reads DSGVTQTPKHLITATGQRVTLRCSPRSGDLSVYWYQQSLDQGLQFLIQYYNGEERAKGNILERFSAQQFPDLHSELNLSSLELGDSALYFCASSTRQGSSTDTQYFGPGTRLTVL.

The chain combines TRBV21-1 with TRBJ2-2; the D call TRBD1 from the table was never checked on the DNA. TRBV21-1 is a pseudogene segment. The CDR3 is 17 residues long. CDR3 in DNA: TGTGCCAGCAGCTTACCCGGGACAGGGGAAAACACCGGGGAGCTGTTTTTT. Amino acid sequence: CASSLPGTGENTGELFF.

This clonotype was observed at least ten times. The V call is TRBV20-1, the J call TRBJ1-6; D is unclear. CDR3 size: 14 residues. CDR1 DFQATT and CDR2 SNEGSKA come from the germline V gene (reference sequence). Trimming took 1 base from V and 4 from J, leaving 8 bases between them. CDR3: CSARVSGYNSPLHF. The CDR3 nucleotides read TGCAGTGCTAGAGTGTCCGGGTATAATTCACCCCTCCACTTT.

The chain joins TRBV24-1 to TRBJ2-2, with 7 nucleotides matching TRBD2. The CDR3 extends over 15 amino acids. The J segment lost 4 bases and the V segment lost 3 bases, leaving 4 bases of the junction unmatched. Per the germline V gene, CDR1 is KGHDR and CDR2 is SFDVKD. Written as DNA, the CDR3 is TGTGCCACCAGTGATCCGGGAGGCGTCACCGGGGAGCTGTTTTTT. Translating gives CATSDPGGVTGELFF.

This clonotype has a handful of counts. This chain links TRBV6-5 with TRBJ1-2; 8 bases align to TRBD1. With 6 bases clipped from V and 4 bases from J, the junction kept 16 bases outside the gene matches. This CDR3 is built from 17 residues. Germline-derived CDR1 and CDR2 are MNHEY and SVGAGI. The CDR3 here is CASRRRGQAATPYGYTF. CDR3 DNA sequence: TGTGCCAGCAGACGCCGGGGACAGGCTGCAACTCCCTATGGCTACACCTTC.

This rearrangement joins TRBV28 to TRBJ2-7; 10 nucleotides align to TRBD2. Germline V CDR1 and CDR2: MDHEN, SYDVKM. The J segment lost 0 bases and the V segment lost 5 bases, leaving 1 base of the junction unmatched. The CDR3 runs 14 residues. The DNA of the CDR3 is TGTGCCAGCAGTGCTAGCGGGGGCTCCTACGAGCAGTACTTC. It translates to CASSASGGSYEQYF.

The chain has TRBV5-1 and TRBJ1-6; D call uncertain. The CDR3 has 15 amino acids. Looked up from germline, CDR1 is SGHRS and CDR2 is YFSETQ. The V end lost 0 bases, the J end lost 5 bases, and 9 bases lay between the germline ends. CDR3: CASSLDGGHNSPLHF. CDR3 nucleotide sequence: TGCGCCAGCAGCTTGGACGGAGGGCATAATTCACCCCTCCACTTT. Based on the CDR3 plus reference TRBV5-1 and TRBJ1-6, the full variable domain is KAGVTQTPRYLIKTRGQQVTLSCSPISGHRSVSWYQQTPGQGLQFLFEYFSETQRNKGNFPGRFSGRQFSNSRSEMNVSTLELGDSALYLCASSLDGGHNSPLHFGNGTRLTVT.

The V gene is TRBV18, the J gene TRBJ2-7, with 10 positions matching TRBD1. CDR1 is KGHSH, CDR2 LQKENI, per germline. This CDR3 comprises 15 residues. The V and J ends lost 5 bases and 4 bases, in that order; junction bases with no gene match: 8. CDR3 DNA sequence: TGTGCCAGCTCAGCCGCCGGACAGGGGGGTTACGAGCAGTACTTC. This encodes CASSAAGQGGYEQYF.

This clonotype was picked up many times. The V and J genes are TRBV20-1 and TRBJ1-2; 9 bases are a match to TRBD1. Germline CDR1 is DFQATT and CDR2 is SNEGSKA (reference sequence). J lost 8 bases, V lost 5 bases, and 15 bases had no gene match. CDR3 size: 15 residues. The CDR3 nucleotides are TGCAGTGCTTCGAAACAGGGGGCCAACTCAGGGGGCTACACCTTC. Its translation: CSASKQGANSGGYTF.

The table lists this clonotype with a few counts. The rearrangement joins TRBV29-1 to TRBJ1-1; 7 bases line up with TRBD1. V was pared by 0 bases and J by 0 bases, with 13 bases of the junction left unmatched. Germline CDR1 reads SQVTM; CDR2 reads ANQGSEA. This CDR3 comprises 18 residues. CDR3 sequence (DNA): TGCAGCGTTGAAGATCTCATCTGGGACAGAAACTTGAACACTGAAGCTTTCTTT. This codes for CSVEDLIWDRNLNTEAFF.

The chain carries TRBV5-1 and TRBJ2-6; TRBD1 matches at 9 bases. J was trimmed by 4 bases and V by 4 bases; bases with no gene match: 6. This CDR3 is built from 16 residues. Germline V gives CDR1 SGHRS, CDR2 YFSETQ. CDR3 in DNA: TGCGCCAGCAGCCTAACAGGGGGCGCAGGGGCCAACGTCCTGACTTTC. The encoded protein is CASSLTGGAGANVLTF.

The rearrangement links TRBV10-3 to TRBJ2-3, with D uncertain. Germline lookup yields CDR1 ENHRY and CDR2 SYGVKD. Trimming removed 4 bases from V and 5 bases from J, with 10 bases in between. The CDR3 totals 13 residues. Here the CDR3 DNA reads TGTGCCATCAGTGCCGAAGGGATAGATACGCAGTATTTT. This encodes CAISAEGIDTQYF.

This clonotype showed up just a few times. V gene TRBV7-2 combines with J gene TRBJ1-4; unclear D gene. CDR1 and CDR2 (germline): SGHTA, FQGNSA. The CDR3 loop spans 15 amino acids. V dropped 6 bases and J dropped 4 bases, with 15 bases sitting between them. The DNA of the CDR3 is TGTGCCAGCAGTTCGAATGGGCACCGTAATGAAAAACTGTTTTTT. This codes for CASSSNGHRNEKLFF.

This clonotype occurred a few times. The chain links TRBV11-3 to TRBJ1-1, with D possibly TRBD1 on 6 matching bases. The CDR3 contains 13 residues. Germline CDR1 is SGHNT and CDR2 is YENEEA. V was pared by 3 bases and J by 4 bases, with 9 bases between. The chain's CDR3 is CASSLEGVTEAFF. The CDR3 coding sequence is TGTGCCAGCAGCTTGGAGGGGGTCACTGAAGCTTTCTTT.

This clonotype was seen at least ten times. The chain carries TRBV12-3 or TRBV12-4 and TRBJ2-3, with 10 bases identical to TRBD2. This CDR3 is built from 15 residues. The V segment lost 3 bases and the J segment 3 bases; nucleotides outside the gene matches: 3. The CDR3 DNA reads TGTGCCAGCAGTTTTCTAGCGGGAGTTACAGATACGCAGTATTTT. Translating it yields CASSFLAGVTDTQYF.

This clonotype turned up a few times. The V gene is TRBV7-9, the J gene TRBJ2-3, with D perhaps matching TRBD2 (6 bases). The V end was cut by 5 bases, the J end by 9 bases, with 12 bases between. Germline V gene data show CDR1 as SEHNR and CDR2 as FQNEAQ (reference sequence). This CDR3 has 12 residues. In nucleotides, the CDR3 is TGTGCCAGCAGCCGGGACTTACCGACGCAGTATTTT. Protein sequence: CASSRDLPTQYF.

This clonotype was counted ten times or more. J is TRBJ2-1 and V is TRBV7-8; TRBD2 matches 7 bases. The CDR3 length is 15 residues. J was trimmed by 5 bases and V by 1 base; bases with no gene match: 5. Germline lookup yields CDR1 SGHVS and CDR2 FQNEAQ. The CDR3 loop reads CASSLETSRNNEQFF. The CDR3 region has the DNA TGTGCCAGCAGCTTAGAGACTAGCAGGAACAATGAGCAGTTCTTC.

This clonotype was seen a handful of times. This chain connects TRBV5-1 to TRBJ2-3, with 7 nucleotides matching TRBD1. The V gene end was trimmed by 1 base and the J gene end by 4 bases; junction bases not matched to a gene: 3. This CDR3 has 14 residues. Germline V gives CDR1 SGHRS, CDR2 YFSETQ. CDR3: CASSLIQGSDTQYF. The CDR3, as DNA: TGCGCCAGCAGCTTGATACAGGGGTCAGATACGCAGTATTTT.

CDR3 in amino acids: CASSQRTGMYEQYF. As DNA, the CDR3 is TGTGCCAGCAGTCAACGGACGGGGATGTACGAGCAGTACTTC. V and J are TRBV6-5 and TRBJ2-7; D possibly corresponds to TRBD2 (5 bases). V shed 5 bases and J shed 4 bases, with 15 bases lying between them. Germline V gene data show CDR1 as MNHEY and CDR2 as SVGAGI. The CDR3 loop spans 14 amino acids.

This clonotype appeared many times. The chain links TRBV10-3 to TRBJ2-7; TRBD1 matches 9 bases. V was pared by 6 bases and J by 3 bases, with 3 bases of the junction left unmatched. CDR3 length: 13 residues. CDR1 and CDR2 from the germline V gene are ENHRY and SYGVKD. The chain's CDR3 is CAISPGQGYEQYF. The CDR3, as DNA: TGTGCCATCAGCCCGGGACAGGGCTACGAGCAGTACTTC.

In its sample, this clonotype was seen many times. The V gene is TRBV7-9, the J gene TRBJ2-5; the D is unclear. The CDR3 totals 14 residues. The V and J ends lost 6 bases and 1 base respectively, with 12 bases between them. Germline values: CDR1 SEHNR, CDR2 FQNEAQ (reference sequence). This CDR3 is CASRLSASQETQYF. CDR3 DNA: TGTGCCAGCAGGTTGTCGGCTTCCCAAGAGACCCAGTACTTC. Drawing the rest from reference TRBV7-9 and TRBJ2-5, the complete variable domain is DTGVSQNPRHKITKRGQNVTFRCDPISEHNRLYWYRQTLGQGPEFLTYFQNEAQLEKSRLLSDRFSAERPKGSFSTLEIQRTEQGDSAMYLCASRLSASQETQYFGPGTRLLVL.

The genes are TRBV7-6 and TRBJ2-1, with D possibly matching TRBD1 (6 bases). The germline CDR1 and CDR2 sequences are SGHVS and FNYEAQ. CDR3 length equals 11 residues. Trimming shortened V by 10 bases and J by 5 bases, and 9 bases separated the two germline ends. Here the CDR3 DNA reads TGTGCCACCGGGACAAACAATGAGCAGTTCTTC. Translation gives CATGTNNEQFF.

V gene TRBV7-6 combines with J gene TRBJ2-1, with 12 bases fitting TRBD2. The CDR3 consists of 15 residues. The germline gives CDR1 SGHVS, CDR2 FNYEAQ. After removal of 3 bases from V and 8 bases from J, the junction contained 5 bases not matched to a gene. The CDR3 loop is CASSFRTSGTDEQFF. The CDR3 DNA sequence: TGTGCCAGCAGCTTTAGGACTAGCGGGACAGATGAGCAGTTCTTC.

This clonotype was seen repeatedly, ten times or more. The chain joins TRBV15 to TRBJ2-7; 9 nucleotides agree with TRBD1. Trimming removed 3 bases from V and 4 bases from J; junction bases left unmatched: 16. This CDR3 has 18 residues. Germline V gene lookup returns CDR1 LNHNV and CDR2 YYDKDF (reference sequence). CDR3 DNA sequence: TGTGCCACCAGCAGCCACTGGCCCCCCGGGACAGGGTCTTACGAGCAGTACTTC. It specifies CATSSHWPPGTGSYEQYF.